The 17 T cell receptor beta chains reported below all come from one sample, sequenced in a study of identical twins. Each CDR3 protein is one row after TCRdb ran MiXCR on the 5' RACE reads. Counted here are 450,000 or so distinct CDR3 sequences, around an eighth occurring once; the ten biggest clones make up approximately 0.98%. This same sample was also taken into another study, of yellow fever vaccine responses in identical twins.

Sequenced sample: CD4+ T cells sorted from blood. The receptors were sampled from a woman aged 18 to 35 in good health.

This clonotype appeared once. The chain carries TRBV20-1 and TRBJ2-1; 8 bases are shared with TRBD2. Germline CDR1 DFQATT, CDR2 SNEGSKA (reference sequence). J lost 8 bases, V lost 6 bases, and 15 bases had no gene match. The CDR3 sequence is 15 residues long. As DNA, the CDR3 is TGCAGTGCCCATCATAACGGGAGGGCCGGTGATGAGCAGTTCTTC. Translation gives CSAHHNGRAGDEQFF.

V is TRBV6-4 and J is TRBJ1-2; D is ambiguous. This CDR3 has 13 residues. Germline V lookup: CDR1 MRHNA, CDR2 SNTAGT. The ends were cut back, 4 bases at V and 5 bases at J, with 11 bases in the middle. CDR3 protein: CASSAGLRYGYTF. The CDR3 nucleotides read TGTGCCAGCAGTGCCGGTCTTCGGTATGGCTACACCTTC.

This clonotype has a handful of counts. V gene TRBV12-3 or TRBV12-4 combines with J gene TRBJ1-1; 7 nucleotides align to TRBD1. The CDR3 extends over 14 amino acids. V trimming: 5 bases; J trimming: 1 base; junction bases outside the gene matches: 4. DNA for the CDR3: TGTGCCAGCAGTCCGGGACAGTCGAACACTGAAGCTTTCTTT. Translating it yields CASSPGQSNTEAFF.

This clonotype has more than one count but fewer than ten. This sequence joins TRBV27 and TRBJ1-2; 12 bases line up with TRBD1. The CDR3 spans 18 residues. From germline, CDR1 is MNHEY and CDR2 SMNVEV (reference sequence). V was pared by 2 bases and J by 7 bases, with 14 bases of the junction left unmatched. The CDR3 nucleotides are TGTGCCAGCAGTTTACTCCCCCCGGGACAGGGGGCGCCTTCTGGCTACACCTTC. This translates into CASSLLPPGQGAPSGYTF.

The chain couples TRBV12-3 or TRBV12-4 to TRBJ1-1, with a weak D call TRBD1 (6 bases). This CDR3 is 12 amino acids long. Trimming cost V 7 bases and J 8 bases, with 14 bases left between them. Written as DNA, the CDR3 is TGTGCCAGCACCCCCGGGGGCCTAGAAGCTTTCTTT. This gives the protein CASTPGGLEAFF.

This clonotype showed up many times. V gene TRBV7-2 combines with J gene TRBJ2-5; no clear D. The CDR3 length is 14 residues. Germline assignment: CDR1 SGHTA and CDR2 FQGNSA. The V end lost 6 bases, the J end lost 4 bases, and 15 bases lay between the germline ends. CDR3 nucleotides: TGTGCCAGCAGGGCAGTAATAGGAAGAGAGACCCAGTACTTC. Amino acid sequence: CASRAVIGRETQYF.

This clonotype showed up many times. V and J are TRBV15 and TRBJ2-3; D not certain. The CDR3 covers 13 residues. The V and J ends lost 0 bases and 4 bases respectively, with 5 bases between them. CDR1 LNHNV and CDR2 YYDKDF come from the germline V gene (reference sequence). Here the CDR3 reads CATSRDLPDTQYF. The CDR3 DNA reads TGTGCCACCAGCAGAGATCTCCCAGATACGCAGTATTTT. Full variable domain (remainder filled in from reference TRBV15 and TRBJ2-3): DAMVIQNPRYQVTQFGKPVTLSCSQTLNHNVMYWYQQKSSQAPKLLFHYYDKDFNNEADTPDNFQSRRPNTSFCFLDIRSPGLGDTAMYLCATSRDLPDTQYFGPGTRLTVL.

Many counts were recorded for this clonotype. The CDR3, as DNA: TGTGCCAGCAGTTACTCTTTGGGAACAGATACGCAGTATTTT. This sequence encodes CASSYSLGTDTQYF. The chain carries TRBV6-5 and TRBJ2-3; D remains unclear. The CDR3 length is 14 residues. V lost 0 bases and J lost 3, with 7 bases in between. Germline V gene data show CDR1 as MNHEY and CDR2 as SVGAGI.

This clonotype was seen repeatedly, ten times or more. The V gene is TRBV10-2, the J gene TRBJ2-7; D is unclear. The CDR3 totals 13 residues. V shed 3 bases and J shed 2 bases, with 8 bases lying between them. Germline V gene data show CDR1 as WSHSY and CDR2 as SAAADI. The CDR3 region has the DNA TGCGCCAGCAGTGATTCTCAGCCCTACGAGCAGTACTTC. Protein: CASSDSQPYEQYF.

This clonotype was recorded a few times. The rearrangement links TRBV6-5 to TRBJ2-2, with D possibly being TRBD1 or TRBD2 (5 bases each). Germline-derived CDR1 and CDR2 are MNHEY and SVGAGI. Trimming took off 1 base at V and 4 bases at J, with 13 bases between the two ends. This CDR3 has 16 residues. The CDR3 region has the DNA TGTGCCAGCAGTTACTTATACCCGGGGCGCACCGGGGAGCTGTTTTTT. The encoded protein is CASSYLYPGRTGELFF.

This clonotype was observed a handful of times. The chain recombines TRBV30 with TRBJ2-7; no clear D. Trimming stripped 1 base from V and 7 bases from J, with 20 bases between. The CDR3 length is 15 residues. CDR1 and CDR2 from the germline V gene are GTSNPN and SVGIG (reference sequence). CDR3 sequence: CAWSALVGAYEEQYF. CDR3 coding DNA: TGTGCCTGGAGTGCGCTAGTGGGTGCCTACGAGGAGCAGTACTTC.

At least ten counts were recorded for this clonotype. The rearrangement joins TRBV12-3 or TRBV12-4 to TRBJ2-2; D may be TRBD1 (6 bases). The V and J ends lost 1 base and 4 bases respectively, with 10 bases between them. CDR3 length: 15 residues. CDR3 in DNA: TGTGCCAGCAGTTTAGGCGGACAGCCCACCGGGGAGCTGTTTTTT. Translating gives CASSLGGQPTGELFF.

This clonotype was observed a few times. V gene TRBV24-1 combines with J gene TRBJ2-1; D unclear. CDR1 and CDR2 from the germline V gene are KGHDR and SFDVKD. V shed 5 bases and J shed 8 bases, with 12 bases lying between them. CDR3 length: 13 residues. The CDR3 bases are TGTGCCACCAGTGGGATCGGCTCTTATGAGCAGTTCTTC. It is translated as CATSGIGSYEQFF.

V gene TRBV28 combines with J gene TRBJ2-6; D possibly corresponds to TRBD2 (6 bases). There are 15 residues in the CDR3. Looked up from germline, CDR1 is MDHEN and CDR2 is SYDVKM. Trimming took off 8 bases at V and 4 bases at J, with 15 bases between the two ends. The CDR3, as DNA: TGTGCCAGCGTAACTCGGGGGAGGGGGGCCAACGTCCTGACTTTC. Amino acids: CASVTRGRGANVLTF. Drawing the rest from reference TRBV28 and TRBJ2-6, the complete variable domain is DVKVTQSSRYLVKRTGEKVFLECVQDMDHENMFWYRQDPGLGLRLIYFSYDVKMKEKGDIPEGYSVSREKKERFSLILESASTNQTSMYLCASVTRGRGANVLTFGAGSRLTVL.

This chain connects TRBV11-1 to TRBJ2-7, with D maybe TRBD2 (6 bases). The CDR3 extends over 15 amino acids. Germline V gene sequence: CDR1 SGHAT, CDR2 FQDESV (reference sequence). V gave up 1 base and J gave up 3 bases, with 13 bases separating them. The CDR3 DNA reads as TGTGCCAGCAGCTTAGTGGCTAGCGTCGGCTACGAGCAGTACTTC. It specifies CASSLVASVGYEQYF.

The rearrangement links TRBV3-1 to TRBJ2-2; TRBD1 is a possible D gene (5 bases). V shed 5 bases and J shed 2 bases, with 12 bases lying between them. The CDR3 consists of 15 residues. Germline CDR1 is LGHDT and CDR2 is YNNKEL (reference sequence). DNA of the CDR3: TGTGCCAGCAGCTCTTCGGACAAAAACACCGGGGAGCTGTTTTTT. Its translation: CASSSSDKNTGELFF.

The table lists this clonotype with a few counts. The rearrangement links TRBV20-1 to TRBJ2-7; no clear D. Trimming left V 1 base short and J 2 bases short, with 12 bases between. The CDR3 is made up of 14 amino acids. Per germline, CDR1 DFQATT and CDR2 SNEGSKA (reference sequence). CDR3 region: CSARGHTLAYEQYF. The CDR3 DNA sequence: TGCAGTGCTAGAGGCCACACCTTGGCCTACGAGCAGTACTTC.